The next 21 T cell receptor beta chains were all read from a single sample in a study of T cells after yellow fever vaccination (dated 2019 in TCRdb). Library construction relied on 5' RACE. The instrument given in TCRdb is Illumina HiSeq 2500. TCRdb ran its own pipeline on the public reads, namely fastp trimming at Q25 and MiXCR clone calling, and kept in-frame beta chains. All rows with the same CDR3 protein become a single entry with the most common DNA and genes. This sample gives approximately 510,000 distinct CDR3 sequences in total; just over 20% of them show up just once. The ten largest clones capture around 17% of the sample. The treatment or condition label of this sample denotes: live attenuated yellow fever vaccine strain. This specimen consisted of PBMCs, obtained about 20 days after the first yellow fever vaccination. The receptors were gathered from a man younger than 35 who received the YFV17D yellow fever vaccine.

This clonotype has at least ten counts. The CDR3 sequence: CASTMSGTDTQYF. The CDR3 DNA is TGTGCCAGCACCATGTCCGGCACAGATACGCAGTATTTT. The chain combines TRBV12-3 or TRBV12-4 with TRBJ2-3; D gene unclear. V lost 7 bases, J lost 1 base, and 9 bases lay in between. This CDR3 comprises 13 residues.

J is TRBJ1-3 and V is TRBV5-6; no clear D gene. CDR3 size: 13 residues. V gave up 4 bases and J gave up 0 bases, with 5 bases separating them. The germline gives CDR1 SGHDT, CDR2 YYEEEE. The CDR3 is CASSRHSGNTIYF. In DNA, the CDR3 is TGTGCCAGCAGCCGTCACTCTGGAAACACCATATATTTT.

This clonotype has just a few counts. V and J are TRBV4-2 and TRBJ2-5, with 8 bases aligning to TRBD2. With V trimmed by 0 bases and J by 5 bases, 11 bases remained unmatched. The CDR3 is 17 residues long. The germline V gene has CDR1 LGHNA and CDR2 YNFKEQ. The CDR3 DNA is TGTGCCAGCAGCCAAGAAGAAGGCGGGGGGCTGTGGGAGACCCAGTACTTC. Amino acid sequence: CASSQEEGGGLWETQYF.

V is TRBV10-3 and J is TRBJ2-1; the match to TRBD2 covers 8 bases. The ends lost 7 bases at V and 0 bases at J; junction bases unmatched: 2. The CDR3 totals 14 residues. CDR1 and CDR2 (germline): ENHRY, SYGVKD. The CDR3 region is CAINSGDSYNEQFF. In DNA form, the CDR3 reads TGTGCCATCAATAGCGGGGACTCCTACAATGAGCAGTTCTTC.

This clonotype occurred a few times. The chain links TRBV5-1 to TRBJ1-2, with D perhaps TRBD1 (6 bases). V lost 6 bases and J lost 5, with 17 bases in between. The CDR3 runs to 14 residues. CDR1 SGHRS and CDR2 YFSETQ come from the germline V gene. CDR3: CASTPRGSSYGYTF. CDR3 DNA sequence: TGCGCCAGCACCCCAAGGGGGAGCTCATATGGCTACACCTTC.

This clonotype has only a few counts. This chain uses TRBV7-2 with TRBJ2-3; a weak D match, TRBD1 (6 bases). Per the germline V gene, CDR1 is SGHTA and CDR2 is FQGNSA. Trimming pared 4 bases from V and 6 bases from J, leaving 8 bases between. The CDR3 length is 12 residues. The CDR3 here is CASSWQGDTQYF. CDR3 bases: TGTGCCAGCAGCTGGCAGGGGGATACGCAGTATTTT.

There are a few counts of this clonotype. The rearrangement uses TRBV4-1 and TRBJ1-5; no definite D call. V was shortened by 3 bases and J by 9 bases, with 9 bases between the two germline ends. The length of the CDR3 is 12 residues. The germline gives CDR1 MGHRA, CDR2 YSYEKL. Here the CDR3 DNA reads TGCGCCAGCAGCCAGGAGCTAGGGCCCCAGCATTTT. Its protein is CASSQELGPQHF.

The chain carries TRBV10-3 and TRBJ1-5; D perhaps matches TRBD1 (6 bases). The CDR3 extends over 15 amino acids. Germline V gene data show CDR1 as ENHRY and CDR2 as SYGVKD. V was cut by 3 bases and J by 6 bases, with 15 bases left in between. CDR3 in amino acids: CAISDSQGGIQPQHF. CDR3 sequence (DNA): TGTGCCATCAGTGATAGTCAAGGGGGTATTCAGCCCCAGCATTTT.

This clonotype has only a few counts. J is TRBJ1-3 and V is TRBV5-1, with a possible D match to TRBD1 (5 bases). Trimming stripped 0 bases from V and 4 bases from J, with 8 bases between. CDR3 length equals 14 residues. Germline CDR1 and CDR2: SGHRS and YFSETQ. The CDR3 DNA reads as TGCGCCAGCAGCTTGGAGAGGGGAGGAAACACCATATATTTT. Its protein product is CASSLERGGNTIYF. Full variable domain (rest looked up from reference TRBV5-1 and TRBJ1-3): KAGVTQTPRYLIKTRGQQVTLSCSPISGHRSVSWYQQTPGQGLQFLFEYFSETQRNKGNFPGRFSGRQFSNSRSEMNVSTLELGDSALYLCASSLERGGNTIYFGEGSWLTVV.

The gene calls are TRBV7-8 and TRBJ1-5; the match to TRBD1 covers 8 bases. The J segment lost 5 bases and the V segment lost 5 bases, leaving 8 bases of the junction unmatched. The CDR3 runs 15 residues. Germline V gives CDR1 SGHVS, CDR2 FQNEAQ. The CDR3 loop is CASSHSGGRDQPQHF. DNA for the CDR3: TGTGCCAGCAGCCATTCAGGGGGCAGAGATCAGCCCCAGCATTTT.

The gene calls are TRBV27 and TRBJ1-1; the D is unclear. The V gene lost 6 bases and the J gene lost 5 bases, with 16 bases spanning the gap. The CDR3 contains 14 residues. Looked up from germline, CDR1 is MNHEY and CDR2 is SMNVEV (reference sequence). CDR3 region: CASSPLQEGTEAFF. The CDR3 DNA reads as TGTGCCAGCAGCCCTCTCCAGGAGGGAACTGAAGCTTTCTTT.

This chain uses TRBV10-3 with TRBJ2-1; the match to TRBD2 covers 11 bases. The germline gives CDR1 ENHRY, CDR2 SYGVKD. V gave up 8 bases and J gave up 7 bases; unmatched junction bases: 10. The CDR3 has 15 amino acids. CDR3 in amino acids: CAILKVAGGDNEQFF. The CDR3 nucleotides read TGTGCCATCCTAAAGGTAGCGGGGGGGGATAATGAGCAGTTCTTC.

This clonotype was picked up a small number of times. Sequence at one end of the junction differs from germline and may be a read error. The genes are TRBV5-1 and TRBJ2-1; the D gene is possibly TRBD2 (5 bases). The CDR3 has 14 residues. Germline V gene sequence: CDR1 SGHRS, CDR2 YFSETQ. The CDR3 sequence: CASSFRTAYNEQFF. The CDR3 DNA is TGTGCCAGCAGCTTCAGGACTGCGTACAATGAGCAGTTCTTC. Together with reference TRBV5-1 and TRBJ2-1, the CDR3 gives the full variable domain: KAGVTQTPRYLIKTRGQQVTLSCSPISGHRSVSWYQQTPGQGLQFLFEYFSETQRNKGNFPGRFSGRQFSNSRSEMNVSTLELGDSALYLCASSFRTAYNEQFFGPGTRLTVL.

This clonotype was seen more than once but under ten times. V and J are TRBV7-9 and TRBJ2-2; D is unclear. The germline gives CDR1 SEHNR, CDR2 FQNEAQ (reference sequence). The CDR3 consists of 13 residues. V shed 6 bases and J shed 5 bases, with 10 bases lying between them. Here the CDR3 reads CASRSEWTGELFF. CDR3 in DNA: TGTGCCAGCAGGTCTGAGTGGACCGGGGAGCTGTTTTTT. The full variable domain, in which reference TRBV7-9 and TRBJ2-2 provide the parts outside the CDR3, is DTGVSQNPRHKITKRGQNVTFRCDPISEHNRLYWYRQTLGQGPEFLTYFQNEAQLEKSRLLSDRFSAERPKGSFSTLEIQRTEQGDSAMYLCASRSEWTGELFFGEGSRLTVL.

This clonotype appeared a few times. The chain carries TRBV20-1 and TRBJ1-6; maybe TRBD1 (5 bases). CDR3 length: 15 residues. Germline lookup yields CDR1 DFQATT and CDR2 SNEGSKA (reference sequence). V lost 3 bases and J lost 5, with 14 bases in between. The CDR3 DNA reads as TGCAGTGCTAGTCCCCCGCAGGGTGATAATTCACCCCTCCACTTT. Protein sequence: CSASPPQGDNSPLHF.

The rearrangement joins TRBV28 to TRBJ1-1; weak D call: TRBD1 (6 bases). Germline V gives CDR1 MDHEN, CDR2 SYDVKM. Trimming took 2 bases from V and 1 from J, leaving 14 bases between them. The CDR3 is made up of 16 amino acids. The CDR3 loop is CASSLLGGGANTEAFF. CDR3 DNA sequence: TGTGCCAGCAGTTTACTAGGGGGGGGTGCGAACACTGAAGCTTTCTTT.

The CDR3 sequence is CASIPKGQGWETQYF. The CDR3 DNA is TGTGCCAGTATCCCCAAGGGACAGGGGTGGGAGACCCAGTACTTC. The chain combines TRBV19 with TRBJ2-5, with 10 bases lining up with TRBD1. Germline-derived CDR1 and CDR2 are LNHDA and SQIVND (reference sequence). V lost 7 bases and J lost 5; bases outside the gene matches: 10. This CDR3 is 15 amino acids long.

J is TRBJ2-7 and V is TRBV4-3; a possible D gene is TRBD2 (5 bases). The ends were cut back, 1 base at V and 7 bases at J, with 11 bases in the middle. Germline V CDR1 and CDR2: LGHNA, YSLEER. The CDR3 contains 13 residues. The DNA for the CDR3 is TGCGCCAGCAGCCAAGGAGGGTATGGGGAGCAGTACTTC. Its translation: CASSQGGYGEQYF.

This clonotype was observed a handful of times. The chain joins TRBV15 to TRBJ1-1; D not resolved. Germline CDR1 LNHNV, CDR2 YYDKDF (reference sequence). CDR3 length: 13 amino acids. The V end lost 1 base, the J end lost 4 bases, and 7 bases lay between the germline ends. This chain's CDR3 is CATSRGYFTEAFF. In DNA form, the CDR3 reads TGTGCCACCAGCAGAGGCTATTTCACTGAAGCTTTCTTT. Using reference TRBV15 and TRBJ1-1 for the parts outside the CDR3, the full variable domain is DAMVIQNPRYQVTQFGKPVTLSCSQTLNHNVMYWYQQKSSQAPKLLFHYYDKDFNNEADTPDNFQSRRPNTSFCFLDIRSPGLGDTAMYLCATSRGYFTEAFFGQGTRLTVV.

This clonotype was seen more than once but under ten times. V and J are TRBV9 and TRBJ2-3, with D perhaps TRBD2 (6 bases). Germline V CDR1 and CDR2: SGDLS, YYNGEE. The length of the CDR3 is 16 residues. V lost 1 base, J lost 0 bases, and 12 bases lay in between. DNA of the CDR3: TGTGCCAGCAGCGTATTGGCGGGGAGTAGCACAGATACGCAGTATTTT. It specifies CASSVLAGSSTDTQYF.

This clonotype was seen more than once but under ten times. V is TRBV5-6 and J is TRBJ2-2; no clear D gene. The CDR3 totals 15 residues. From germline, CDR1 is SGHDT and CDR2 YYEEEE. Trimming pared 1 base from V and 0 bases from J, leaving 7 bases between. The CDR3 DNA reads TGTGCCAGCAGCTTGTTCACGGCGAACACCGGGGAGCTGTTTTTT. Its translation: CASSLFTANTGELFF.